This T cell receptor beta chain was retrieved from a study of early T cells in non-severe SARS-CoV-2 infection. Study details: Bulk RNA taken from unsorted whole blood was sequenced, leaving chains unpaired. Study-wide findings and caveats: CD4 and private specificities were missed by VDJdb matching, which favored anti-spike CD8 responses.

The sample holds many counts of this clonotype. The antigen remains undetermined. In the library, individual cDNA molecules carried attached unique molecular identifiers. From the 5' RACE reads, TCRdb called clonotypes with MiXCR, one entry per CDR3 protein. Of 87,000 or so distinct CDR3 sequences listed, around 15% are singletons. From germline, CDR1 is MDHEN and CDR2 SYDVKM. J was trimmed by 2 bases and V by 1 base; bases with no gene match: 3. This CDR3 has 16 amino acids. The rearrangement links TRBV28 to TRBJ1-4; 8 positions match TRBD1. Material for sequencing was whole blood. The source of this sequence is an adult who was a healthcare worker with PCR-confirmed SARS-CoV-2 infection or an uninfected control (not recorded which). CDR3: CASSLYQGATNEKLFF. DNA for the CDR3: TGTGCCAGCAGTTTATACCAGGGGGCGACTAATGAAAAACTGTTTTTT.